These T cell receptor beta chains were read from a single sample in a study of cytomegalovirus exposure and HLA in healthy donors. Sequencing was performed with immunoSEQ multiplex PCR; in TCRdb, only in-frame clones are kept and a portion is missing. Altogether around 170,000 clones are present, roughly 82% being singletons, with the ten largest covering about 2.4%. The specimen was PBMCs. The receptor source for this set is a woman between 45 and 65 years old in good health and CMV-seropositive. Each CDR3 is given with its conserved first and last residue. A D gene is named only where the DNA matches it firmly. Clone size is shown for a subset of rows, as once, few, many or a class of expanded clone.

clone size,D gene,J gene,CDR3 length,V gene,CDR3 protein,CDR3 DNA
-,-,TRBJ1-4,14,TRBV2,CASSGRGWREKLFF,TGTGCCAGCAGTGGGCGAGGGTGGCGCGAAAAACTGTTTTTT
-,TRBD2,TRBJ2-3,15,TRBV7-9,CASSLGTSNADTQYF,TGTGCCAGCAGCTTGGGGACTAGCAACGCAGATACGCAGTATTTT
-,-,TRBJ1-2,13,TRBV6-5,CASSYRGGYGYTF,TGTGCCAGCAGTTACAGGGGCGGCTATGGCTACACCTTC
-,-,TRBJ2-3,13,TRBV14,CASSAYGTDTQYF,TGTGCCAGCAGCGCCTATGGCACAGATACGCAGTATTTT
-,-,TRBJ2-5,15,TRBV30,CAWSARRNGWETQYF,TGTGCCTGGAGTGCCCGGCGGAACGGGTGGGAGACCCAGTACTTC
-,-,TRBJ1-2,15,TRBV29-1,CSVAGGSLPNYGYTF,TGCAGCGTTGCTGGGGGCTCCCTACCTAACTATGGCTACACCTTC
-,-,TRBJ2-5,12,TRBV28,CASVGVRETQYF,TGTGCCAGCGTCGGTGTAAGAGAGACCCAGTACTTC
-,-,TRBJ2-7,15,TRBV6-1,CASSDRIAATYEQYF,TGTGCCAGCAGTGATAGGATCGCAGCGACCTACGAGCAGTACTTC
-,TRBD1,TRBJ2-1,17,TRBV9,CASSGALDRGRDNEQFF,TGTGCCAGCAGCGGAGCCCTGGACAGGGGGCGTGACAATGAGCAGTTCTTC
-,-,TRBJ2-1,12,TRBV4-2,CASSRSDNEQFF,TGTGCCAGCAGCCGCAGCGACAATGAGCAGTTCTTC
-,-,TRBJ1-1,13,TRBV2,CASIRQVRTEAFF,TGTGCCAGCATCAGACAGGTGAGGACTGAAGCTTTCTTT
few,-,TRBJ2-7,13,TRBV21-1,CASSQGPVVEQYF,TGTGCCAGCAGTCAGGGCCCCGTAGTAGAGCAGTACTTC
-,TRBD2,TRBJ2-1,16,TRBV18,CASSLGGLAQGNEQFF,TGTGCCAGCTCCCTAGGGGGACTAGCTCAGGGCAATGAGCAGTTCTTC
-,TRBD1,TRBJ2-5,14,TRBV2,CASSQDRVQETQYF,TGTGCCAGCAGCCAGGACAGGGTCCAAGAGACCCAGTACTTC
few,-,TRBJ2-2,15,TRBV6-5,CASSYQGPYTGELFF,TGTGCCAGCAGTTACCAGGGGCCGTACACCGGGGAGCTGTTTTTT
-,-,TRBJ1-1,15,TRBV6-1,CASRTSSGMNTEAFF,TGTGCCAGCAGGACGTCCTCGGGGATGAACACTGAAGCTTTCTTT
few,-,TRBJ1-4,16,TRBV30,CAWSVGRPSTNEKLFF,TGTGCCTGGAGTGTGGGCCGCCCCTCAACTAATGAAAAACTGTTTTTT
-,-,TRBJ2-7,15,TRBV7-9,CSSSPPPRFGYEQYF,TGTTCCAGCAGCCCCCCCCCGAGGTTCGGCTACGAGCAGTACTTC
-,-,TRBJ1-1,11,TRBV7-2,CASTLLLEAFF,TGTGCCAGCACCCTGTTGCTTGAGGCTTTCTTT
-,-,TRBJ1-3,14,TRBV6-5,CASSSSFSGNTIYF,TGTGCCAGCAGTTCGAGCTTCTCTGGAAACACCATATATTTT
-,TRBD2,TRBJ2-3,18,TRBV4-2,CASSQVSLAGGGTDTQYF,TGTGCCAGCAGCCAAGTTTCGCTAGCGGGGGGGGGCACAGATACGCAGTATTTT
-,TRBD1,TRBJ1-1,15,TRBV5-1,CASSSSQTGGTEAFF,TGCGCCAGCAGCTCTTCTCAAACAGGGGGCACTGAAGCTTTCTTT
-,-,TRBJ1-1,15,TRBV6-5,CASSTTVTVNTEAFF,TGTGCCAGCAGTACCACCGTAACAGTGAACACTGAAGCTTTCTTT
-,TRBD1,TRBJ1-2,14,TRBV6-6,CASSPTGTGNGYTF,TGTGCCAGCAGTCCCACCGGGACAGGTAACGGCTACACCTTC
-,-,TRBJ2-3,14,TRBV7-9,CASSLSRETDTQYF,TGTGCCAGCAGCTTATCACGAGAGACAGATACGCAGTATTTT
-,-,TRBJ2-7,11,TRBV21-1,CASRRTSEQYF,TGTGCCAGCCGACGGACATCCGAGCAGTACTTC
-,TRBD1,TRBJ2-4,17,TRBV27,CASSLSPSQGAKNIQYF,TGTGCCAGCAGTTTATCTCCCTCACAGGGGGCCAAAAACATTCAGTACTTC
-,TRBD1,TRBJ1-2,17,TRBV5-4,CASSLAKGTGGRYGYTF,TGTGCCAGCAGCTTGGCCAAAGGGACAGGGGGCCGGTATGGCTACACCTTC
-,TRBD2,TRBJ2-3,15,TRBV19,CASRRSSGGEDTQYF,TGTGCCAGTAGACGATCTAGCGGGGGGGAAGATACGCAGTATTTT
-,-,TRBJ2-5,15,TRBV12-2,CASRLGSGGRVTQYF,TGTGCAAGTCGCTTAGGTAGCGGGGGTCGAGTGACCCAGTACTTC
-,-,TRBJ2-7,14,TRBV25-1,CASNFRRAAYEQYF,TGTGCCAGCAATTTCAGGAGGGCTGCCTACGAGCAGTACTTC
-,-,TRBJ1-6,10,TRBV30,CAWDKPPLHF,TGTGCCTGGGACAAACCACCCCTCCACTTT
-,-,TRBJ2-3,15,TRBV7-3,CASSSGGSSADTQYF,TGTGCCAGCAGCTCCGGGGGTAGCTCTGCAGATACGCAGTATTTT
-,TRBD1,TRBJ1-1,14,TRBV7-2,CASSPKPRQGFTLF,TGTGCCAGCAGCCCAAAGCCTCGACAGGGTTTCACCCTATTT
-,-,TRBJ2-7,17,TRBV12-5,CASGLGQKDKDLYEQYF,TGTGCTAGTGGCCTGGGCCAGAAGGACAAGGACCTGTACGAGCAGTACTTC
-,-,TRBJ1-1,15,TRBV7-9,CASSLEPAGGTEAFF,TGTGCCAGCAGCCTCGAACCCGCGGGCGGCACTGAAGCTTTCTTT
-,-,TRBJ2-3,14,TRBV7-9,CASSLKRPADTQYF,TGTGCCAGCAGCTTAAAGCGCCCCGCAGATACGCAGTATTTT
-,-,TRBJ1-1,13,TRBV7-3,CASSLRQDGEAFF,TGTGCCAGCAGCTTAAGACAGGATGGTGAAGCTTTCTTT
-,-,TRBJ1-3,13,TRBV28,CASIQGIGNTIYF,TGTGCCAGCATCCAGGGGATCGGAAACACCATATATTTT
-,-,TRBJ2-5,13,TRBV11-3,CASSLGPEETQYF,TGTGCCAGCAGCTTAGGTCCAGAAGAGACCCAGTACTTC